This T cell receptor beta chain came from a study of identical twins. Overall study results and limits: Models underestimated out-of-frame TCR alpha sharing in monozygotic twins.

Remarks on this clonotype: What it recognizes is unknown.

TCRdb re-analysed the 5' RACE reads in MiXCR, keeping a single row per CDR3 protein. In the table there are hundreds of thousands of distinct CDR3 sequences, 9% to 15% of which are singletons. This sample was also put to use in a study of yellow fever vaccine responses in identical twins.

The receptor's source is a woman aged 18-29 years in good health. Source material: CD8+ T cells sorted from blood.

The CDR3 nucleotides are TGTGCCACCAGTTGGACAGGCGACTATGGCTACACCTTC. Translating gives CATSWTGDYGYTF. The chain joins TRBV7-9 to TRBJ1-2, with TRBD1 matching over 7 bases. After removal of 10 bases from V and 3 bases from J, the junction contained 8 bases not matched to a gene. The germline V gene encodes CDR1 SEHNR and CDR2 FQNEAQ (reference sequence). The CDR3 runs to 13 residues.